Listed below are T cell receptor beta chains from one sample, sequenced in a study of shared clonotypes between healthy human individuals. Here immunoSEQ multiplex PCR was the method, and the copy in TCRdb shows in-frame clones only, minus some. The data hold about 2 million clones, with over 85% observed a single time. The specimen was naive CD8+ T cells sorted from blood. The receptors originated from a man aged 18 to 35 in good health. CDR3s include the opening cysteine and the closing phenylalanine or tryptophan. The D gene is left open where the match is weak. A clone size is listed for some rows: how often the clone was seen (once, few, many), or a class if it is expanded.

NA,NA,TRBV19,TRBJ2-1,TGTGCCAGTAGTATAGTTGGCGGGATTAGCCATGAGCAGTTCTTC,CASSIVGGISHEQFF
NA,NA,TRBV4-1,TRBJ2-1,TGCGCCAGCAGCCAAGGCGCGGGCTCCTACAATGAGCAGTTCTTC,CASSQGAGSYNEQFF
NA,NA,TRBV19,TRBJ2-7,TGTGCCAGTAGCCCCGGGACACGCTACGAGCAGTACTTC,CASSPGTRYEQYF
NA,NA,TRBV7-6,TRBJ2-2,TGTGCCAGCAGCTTAGTTCTAGCGCCGAACACCGGGGAGCTGTTTTTT,CASSLVLAPNTGELFF
once,TRBD1,TRBV28,TRBJ1-1,TGTGCCAGCAGTTGGGACAGGTACTATGAAGCTTTCTTT,CASSWDRYYEAFF
NA,TRBD1,TRBV25-1,TRBJ1-2,TGTGCCAGCAGTGAGAGGAGGGGGCCGGTCTTCGGCTACACCTTC,CASSERRGPVFGYTF
NA,NA,TRBV2,TRBJ1-1,TGTGCCAGCAGTGTCGGGGGGAAAGCTGAAGCTTTCTTT,CASSVGGKAEAFF
NA,TRBD1,TRBV6-5,TRBJ1-1,TGTGCCAGCGAGGGGGCCACTGAAGCTTTCTTT,CASEGATEAFF
NA,TRBD2,TRBV6-5,TRBJ2-7,TGTGCCAGCAGTCTAGCGGGAGTGGGCGGCTACGAGCAGTACTTC,CASSLAGVGGYEQYF
NA,TRBD2,TRBV19,TRBJ2-7,TGTGCCAGTACCCCTGGGACTAGCGGGAGGTACGAGCAGTACTTC,CASTPGTSGRYEQYF
NA,TRBD1,TRBV27,TRBJ2-5,TGTGCCAGCAGTTCCTCAACAGGGGGACAGGAGACCCAGTACTTC,CASSSSTGGQETQYF
NA,NA,TRBV7-9,TRBJ1-1,TGTGCCAGCCATGATGCCCCCGGGGCTGTCACTGAAGCTTTCTTT,CASHDAPGAVTEAFF
NA,NA,TRBV4-1,TRBJ1-5,TGCGCCAGCAGCCAAAAACAGGGAGCGCAGCCCCAGCATTTT,CASSQKQGAQPQHF
NA,NA,TRBV5-4,TRBJ2-2,TGTGCCAGTACCGACCCTAAGGGCCCCACCGGGGAGCTGTTTTTT,CASTDPKGPTGELFF
once,TRBD2,TRBV4-3,TRBJ2-1,TGCGCCAGCAGCCAAGATGAAAAACGGGACTACAATATTTACAATGAGCAGTTCTTC,CASSQDEKRDYNIYNEQFF
NA,TRBD2,TRBV6-6,TRBJ2-3,TGTGCCAGCAGTTACCGGGAGGGTTCCACAGATACGCAGTATTTT,CASSYREGSTDTQYF
NA,TRBD2,TRBV28,TRBJ2-3,TGTGCCAGCAGTTTACTAGCGGGAGTCACAGATACGCAGTATTTT,CASSLLAGVTDTQYF
NA,NA,TRBV5-8,TRBJ2-5,TGTGCCCCCCGGGGGACCCAGTACTTC,CAPRGTQYF
once,NA,TRBV28,TRBJ1-2,TGTGCCAGCAGTTTAACCGCCGCGGGTGGCTATGGCTACACCTTC,CASSLTAAGGYGYTF
NA,NA,TRBV19,TRBJ2-1,TGTGCCAGTAGTATGCGGAGTGAGGGATACAATGAGCAGTTCTTC,CASSMRSEGYNEQFF
once,NA,TRBV7-9,TRBJ2-5,TGTGCCAGCAGCCCCGTTAAGGGGTACCAAGAGACCCAGTACTTC,CASSPVKGYQETQYF
NA,NA,TRBV6-1,TRBJ2-3,TGTGCCAGCAGTGCGACAGAAGATACGCAGTATTTT,CASSATEDTQYF
NA,TRBD1,TRBV18,TRBJ1-1,TGTGCCAGCTCACCACGAGACAGGGGGCTTGAAACAGTACGGAACACTGAAGCTTTCTTT,CASSPRDRGLETVRNTEAFF
NA,TRBD2,TRBV6-6,TRBJ2-1,TGTGCCAGCATCTTGTCTAGCGGGAGCATCGATGAGCAGTTCTTC,CASILSSGSIDEQFF
NA,NA,TRBV6-5,TRBJ2-1,TGTGCCAGCAGTTACTCGGGAGCTAATGAGCAGTTCTTC,CASSYSGANEQFF
NA,TRBD2,TRBV2,TRBJ2-1,TGTGCCAGACGGGAGGGGAACTCGGGTGAGCAGTTCTTC,CARREGNSGEQFF
NA,NA,TRBV5-1,TRBJ2-7,TGCGCCAGCAGCTTGGTTGGGAGCTCCTACGAGCAGTACTTC,CASSLVGSSYEQYF
NA,NA,TRBV7-6,TRBJ1-3,TGTGCCAGCAGCTTGGACAGACTAATTAGCTCTGGAAACACCATATATTTT,CASSLDRLISSGNTIYF
NA,NA,TRBV19,TRBJ2-7,TGTGCCAGTAGTAGCCAGGTTACCTACGAGCAGTACTTC,CASSSQVTYEQYF
NA,NA,TRBV4-3,TRBJ2-3,TGCGCCAACTTCAGGGACGCGCTAAGGACAGATACGCAGTATTTT,CANFRDALRTDTQYF
NA,NA,TRBV9,TRBJ1-3,TGTGCCAGCACCTCCTACTCTGGAAACACCATATATTTT,CASTSYSGNTIYF
NA,NA,TRBV12-5,TRBJ1-3,TGTGCTAGTGGTTCGGGGCCCGAGGGGGAATACACCATATATTTT,CASGSGPEGEYTIYF
NA,NA,TRBV4-3,TRBJ1-2,TGCGCCAGCAGTCTCACCGAGGCTACCTATGGCTACACCTTC,CASSLTEATYGYTF
NA,NA,TRBV2,TRBJ1-1,TGTGCCAGCAGTGAGTATATCGCTGAAGCTTTCTTT,CASSEYIAEAFF
NA,TRBD1,TRBV9,TRBJ1-3,TGTGCCAGCAGCGCCGACAGGGTTGGAAACACCATATATTTT,CASSADRVGNTIYF
NA,NA,TRBV7-9,TRBJ1-5,TGTGCCAGCAGCTCGTCCAGGGACCGAAATCAGCCCCAGCATTTT,CASSSSRDRNQPQHF
few,TRBD2,TRBV30,TRBJ2-1,TGTGCCTGGAGTATTACGGGGGGCTCCTACAATGAGCAGTTCTTC,CAWSITGGSYNEQFF